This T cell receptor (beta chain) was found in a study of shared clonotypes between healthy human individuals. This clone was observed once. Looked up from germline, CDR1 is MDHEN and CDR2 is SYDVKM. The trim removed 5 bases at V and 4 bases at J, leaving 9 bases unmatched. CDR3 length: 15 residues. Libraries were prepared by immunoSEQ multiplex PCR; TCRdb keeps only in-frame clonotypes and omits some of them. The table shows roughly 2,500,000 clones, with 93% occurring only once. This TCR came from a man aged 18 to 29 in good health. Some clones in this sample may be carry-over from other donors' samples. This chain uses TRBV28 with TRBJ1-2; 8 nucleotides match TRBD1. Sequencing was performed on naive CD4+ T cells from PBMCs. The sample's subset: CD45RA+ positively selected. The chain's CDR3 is CASSPPTGVGYGYTF. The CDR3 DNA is TGTGCCAGCAGTCCACCGACAGGGGTCGGCTATGGCTACACCTTC.